This passage covers 29 T cell receptor beta chains from one sample sequenced in a study of shared clonotypes between healthy human individuals. Repertoires were generated with immunoSEQ multiplex PCR, while TCRdb's copy carries only in-frame clones and drops some. The profile shows 450,000 to 500,000 clones, roughly 80% of them singletons. Sequencing input: PBMCs. These receptors were collected from a woman aged 40 to 50 in good health. Some clones in this sample may be carry-over from other donors' samples.

The rearrangement links TRBV11-2 to TRBJ2-7, with 8 bases fitting TRBD1. This CDR3 comprises 13 residues. Looked up from germline, CDR1 is SGHAT and CDR2 is FQNNGV. V dropped 5 bases and J dropped 6; count of bases not matched to a gene: 6. The CDR3 is CASSPTGVGEQYF. DNA of the CDR3: TGTGCCAGCAGCCCGACAGGGGTGGGCGAGCAGTACTTC.

To note about this clone: The germline gene is not matched at one end of the junction; a read error may be the cause. CDR3 residues: CASSQDPPGSNEKLFF. In DNA, the CDR3 is TGCGCCAGCAGCCAAGATCCCCCGGGATCTAATGAAAAACTGTTTTTT. The chain has TRBV7-9 and TRBJ1-4; D unresolved. CDR1 is SEHNR and CDR2 is FQNEAQ in the germline V gene (reference sequence). The length of the CDR3 is 16 residues.

This clone came up a few times. This rearrangement joins TRBV25-1 to TRBJ1-1, with a weak D call TRBD1 (5 bases). The ends were cut back, 3 bases at V and 5 bases at J, with 16 bases in the middle. Germline loops: CDR1 MGHDK, CDR2 SYGVNS. This CDR3 spans 15 amino acids. Written as DNA, the CDR3 is TGTGCCAGCAGTGAGCAGATCGGGGCGAGTACTGAAGCTTTCTTT. Translating it yields CASSEQIGASTEAFF.

On this clone: A far bigger clonotype differs at one base, so this is likely a read error. The rearrangement joins TRBV7-8 to TRBJ1-5; 10 nucleotides agree with TRBD1. J lost 3 bases, V lost 2 bases, and 13 bases had no gene match. CDR3 length: 19 amino acids. Germline assignment: CDR1 SGHVS and CDR2 FQNEAQ. The CDR3 DNA follows: TGTGCCAGCAGCTTAAGGGAGCTGACAGGGGGCTTACCCAATCAGCCCCAGCATTTT. It encodes CASSLRELTGGLPNQPQHF.

Details on this clone: Other nucleotide sequences in the sample specify the same CDR3. The chain combines TRBV29-1 with TRBJ2-5; no firm D call. The V end was cut by 4 bases, the J end by 1 base, with 4 bases between. The CDR3 runs to 11 residues. Germline-derived CDR1 and CDR2 are SQVTM and ANQGSEA. The CDR3 here is CSVGSQETQYF. CDR3 in DNA: TGCAGCGTTGGGAGCCAAGAGACCCAGTACTTC.

V gene TRBV2 combines with J gene TRBJ2-7, with 9 bases identical to TRBD2. There are 13 residues in the CDR3. V shed 7 bases, J shed 2 bases, and the junction held 3 bases outside the gene matches. Germline V gene data show CDR1 as SNHLY and CDR2 as FYNNEI. The CDR3 DNA reads TGTGCCAGCACTAGCGGGGCTACCTACGAGCAGTACTTC. Translation: CASTSGATYEQYF.

The chain has TRBV6-6 and TRBJ2-3; D gene uncertain. The CDR3 sequence is 13 residues long. The V gene's germline CDR1 is MNHNY and CDR2 SVGAGI (reference sequence). Trimming left V 7 bases short and J 1 base short, with 9 bases between. CDR3 loop: CASTGWGTDTQYF. CDR3 coding DNA: TGTGCCAGCACAGGCTGGGGCACAGATACGCAGTATTTT.

This sequence joins TRBV6-1 and TRBJ2-7, with TRBD2 matching over 8 bases. The CDR3 loop spans 13 amino acids. The V segment lost 6 bases and the J segment 4 bases; nucleotides outside the gene matches: 5. Germline-derived CDR1 and CDR2 are MNHNS and SASEGT. DNA for the CDR3: TGTGCCAGCAGCTTCGGCGGGGGGTACGAGCAGTACTTC. Translated: CASSFGGGYEQYF.

The rearrangement links TRBV27 to TRBJ1-4; perhaps TRBD1 as D (5 bases). CDR1 and CDR2 from the germline V gene are MNHEY and SMNVEV (reference sequence). The V and J ends lost 2 bases and 6 bases respectively, with 10 bases between them. CDR3 size: 14 residues. The CDR3 DNA reads TGTGCCAGCAGTTTAGGGGGAACCCATGAAAAACTGTTTTTT. It is translated as CASSLGGTHEKLFF.

The chain carries TRBV25-1 and TRBJ1-2; no reliable D call. Germline V gives CDR1 MGHDK, CDR2 SYGVNS. Trimming stripped 6 bases from V and 4 bases from J, with 18 bases between. This CDR3 is 15 amino acids long. The CDR3 here is CASSDPARESYGYTF. The CDR3, as DNA: TGTGCCAGCAGCGACCCCGCCAGAGAGTCCTATGGCTACACCTTC.

The chain recombines TRBV7-8 with TRBJ2-5; D gene unclear. This CDR3 region has 13 residues. V lost 3 bases and J 4 bases, leaving 9 bases between the germline ends. The germline V gene has CDR1 SGHVS and CDR2 FQNEAQ. The CDR3: CASSFQATETQYF. In DNA form, the CDR3 reads TGTGCCAGCAGCTTCCAAGCGACAGAGACCCAGTACTTC.

This clone was counted ten times or more. The chain employs TRBV9 and TRBJ1-2; D not resolved. The CDR3 runs 15 residues. V lost 0 bases and J 1 base, leaving 10 bases between the germline ends. CDR1 SGDLS and CDR2 YYNGEE come from the germline V gene. Here the CDR3 reads CASSVAPSDNYGYTF. The CDR3 region has the DNA TGTGCCAGCAGCGTAGCTCCTTCAGATAACTATGGCTACACCTTC.

On this clone itself: A far larger clone is one base from this, pointing to a likely read error. This chain joins TRBV28 and TRBJ1-2, with a tentative D call TRBD1 (5 bases). V lost 5 bases to trimming and J lost 3 bases, with 16 bases between them. Germline V lookup: CDR1 MDHEN, CDR2 SYDVKM. This CDR3 is built from 15 residues. CDR3 nucleotide sequence: TGTGCCAGCAGTCCCAACGACAGTGGACACTATGGCTACACCTTC. It codes for CASSPNDSGHYGYTF.

Note on this clone: With a far larger clone one base away, a read error is the likely cause. At the DNA level, this CDR3 is encoded by other sequences in the same sample as well. CDR3 in DNA: TGCGCCAGCAGCCCCCAGAAGGTAGGGACTGAGACAGATACGCAGTATTTT. This sequence encodes CASSPQKVGTETDTQYF. The chain has TRBV4-1 and TRBJ2-3; perhaps TRBD2 as D (6 bases). Trimming shortened V by 4 bases and J by 3 bases, and 20 bases separated the two germline ends. Germline values: CDR1 MGHRA, CDR2 YSYEKL. The CDR3 covers 17 residues.

About this clone: Its ends do not fully match the called genes, so a read error is possible. The CDR3 bases are TGCAGCGGGGGACAGACCAACAATGAGCAGCTCTTC. Translating it yields CSGGQTNNEQLF. The chain carries TRBV29-1 and TRBJ2-1; 7 nucleotides match TRBD1. This CDR3 is built from 12 residues. Germline-derived CDR1 and CDR2 are SQVTM and ANQGSEA.

The chain has TRBV5-1 and TRBJ1-4, with D unclear. Germline lookup yields CDR1 SGHRS and CDR2 YFSETQ. V shed 5 bases and J shed 1 base, with 6 bases lying between them. This CDR3 spans 13 amino acids. CDR3 coding DNA: TGCGCCAGCAGAAGAGAAACTAATGAAAAACTGTTTTTT. This encodes CASRRETNEKLFF.

This clone has a handful of counts. This chain joins TRBV7-2 and TRBJ2-5, with 12 bases identical to TRBD2. Germline CDR1 is SGHTA and CDR2 is FQGNSA. The ends lost 5 bases at V and 5 bases at J; junction bases unmatched: 6. The CDR3 loop spans 15 amino acids. CDR3 in DNA: TGTGCCAGCAGCCCTATGGGACTAGCGGGTGAGACCCAGTACTTC. Amino acid sequence: CASSPMGLAGETQYF.

The chain employs TRBV6-5 and TRBJ1-5; unclear D gene. Trimming took 2 bases from V and 7 from J, leaving 9 bases between them. From germline, CDR1 is MNHEY and CDR2 SVGAGI. This CDR3 comprises 13 residues. The CDR3 DNA sequence: TGTGCCAGCAGTTACGGGCGGACCCAGCCCCAGCATTTT. This encodes CASSYGRTQPQHF.

This clone has just a few counts. This sequence joins TRBV7-6 and TRBJ1-5; no definite D call. The CDR3 runs to 13 residues. Germline CDR1 SGHVS, CDR2 FNYEAQ. V dropped 2 bases and J dropped 6 bases, with 8 bases sitting between them. The CDR3 here is CASSLSQSQPQHF. In DNA, the CDR3 is TGTGCCAGCAGCTTATCCCAGTCTCAGCCCCAGCATTTT.

CDR3 in DNA: TGTGCCAGCAACATACAGGGGGGGCGCGGCACTGAAGCTTTCTTT. This sequence encodes CASNIQGGRGTEAFF. This chain connects TRBV5-4 to TRBJ1-1, with 8 bases matching TRBD1. The CDR3 length is 15 residues. V gave up 6 bases and J gave up 4 bases; unmatched junction bases: 11. CDR1 and CDR2 from the germline V gene are SGHNT and YYREEE (reference sequence).

The V and J genes are TRBV5-1 and TRBJ2-3; D is unresolved. Deletions cut 0 bases from V and 2 bases from J, with 13 bases between. Looked up from germline, CDR1 is SGHRS and CDR2 is YFSETQ. The CDR3 contains 16 residues. CDR3 residues: CASSLAPDWFTDTQYF. CDR3 DNA sequence: TGCGCCAGCAGCTTGGCCCCTGACTGGTTCACAGATACGCAGTATTTT.

The CDR3 protein is CASSLGVNQPQHF. CDR3 nucleotides: TGTGCCAGCAGCCTGGGGGTCAATCAGCCCCAGCATTTT. The chain has TRBV28 and TRBJ1-5, with D possibly TRBD1 on 5 matching bases. The ends were cut back, 6 bases at V and 3 bases at J, with 9 bases in the middle. The CDR3 is 13 amino acids. In germline, CDR1 is MDHEN, CDR2 SYDVKM.

Concerning this clone: A far larger clone is a single base away, which makes a read error likely. This sample also contains other DNA sequences that code for the same CDR3. The chain is built from TRBV4-1 and TRBJ1-1; D is undetermined. Germline V CDR1 and CDR2: MGHRA, YSYEKL. The V and J ends lost 0 bases and 5 bases respectively, with 13 bases between them. This CDR3 has 15 amino acids. For the CDR3, the DNA is TGCGCCAGCAGCCAAGAAGGGCTGAGAGGGACTGAAGCTTTCTTT. Translation: CASSQEGLRGTEAFF.

In the case of this clone: A much larger clone differs from this one at a single base, so this may be a read error. This CDR3 is also generated by other DNA sequences in the sample. This chain connects TRBV9 to TRBJ2-7, with 7 nucleotides matching TRBD1. CDR3 length: 15 residues. Germline V gives CDR1 SGDLS, CDR2 YYNGEE. The V and J ends lost 2 bases and 4 bases, in that order; junction bases with no gene match: 9. This CDR3 is CASSVASGGSYEQYF. As DNA, the CDR3 is TGTGCCAGCAGCGTGGCGTCAGGGGGTTCGTACGAGCAGTACTTC.

A note on this clone: A read error likely explains this, since a far larger clone differs by one base. The rearrangement links TRBV28 to TRBJ2-6; TRBD1 is a possible D gene (5 bases). CDR3 length equals 15 residues. Germline lookup yields CDR1 MDHEN and CDR2 SYDVKM. Here the CDR3 DNA reads TGTGCCAGCAGTCCGGCCCTGTCTGGGGCCAACGTCCTGGCTTTC. The encoded protein is CASSPALSGANVLAF. Complete variable domain (other parts from reference TRBV28 and TRBJ2-6): DVKVTQSSRYLVKRTGEKVFLECVQDMDHENMFWYRQDPGLGLRLIYFSYDVKMKEKGDIPEGYSVSREKKERFSLILESASTNQTSMYLCASSPALSGANVLAFGAGSRLTVL.

This rearrangement joins TRBV11-2 to TRBJ1-4; TRBD1 might be the D (5 bases). Looked up from germline, CDR1 is SGHAT and CDR2 is FQNNGV. V lost 6 bases and J lost 7, with 6 bases in between. This CDR3 is 11 amino acids long. CDR3 amino acids: CASRGGEKLFF. The CDR3 region has the DNA TGTGCCAGCAGGGGGGGTGAAAAACTGTTTTTT.

The chain recombines TRBV28 with TRBJ1-2; no firm D call. The V gene lost 3 bases and the J gene lost 7 bases, with 6 bases spanning the gap. The CDR3 runs to 11 residues. The germline CDR1 and CDR2 sequences are MDHEN and SYDVKM. The CDR3 DNA sequence: TGTGCCAGCAGTTTTTGGGGTGGCTACACCTTC. Translation: CASSFWGGYTF.

The rearrangement joins TRBV29-1 to TRBJ1-1, with D perhaps matching TRBD1 (5 bases). The CDR3 runs to 15 residues. Germline assignment: CDR1 SQVTM and CDR2 ANQGSEA. Trimming shortened V by 7 bases and J by 0 bases, and 18 bases separated the two germline ends. The CDR3 nucleotides read TGCAGCGGACGACCAGGGTGGGCGATGAACACTGAAGCTTTCTTT. Encoded protein: CSGRPGWAMNTEAFF.

Comment on this clone: A much larger clone lies one base from this, so it may be a read error. Other nucleotide sequences in the sample specify the same CDR3. CDR3 nucleotide sequence: TGTGCCAGTAGCCGGACTAGCGGGAGTCGTAATGAGCAGTTCTTC. This codes for CASSRTSGSRNEQFF. V gene TRBV5-4 combines with J gene TRBJ2-1, with 13 bases that match TRBD2. Trimming cost V 8 bases and J 7 bases; bases outside gene matches: 9. Germline V gene data show CDR1 as SGHNT and CDR2 as YYREEE (reference sequence). CDR3 size: 15 residues. Together with reference TRBV5-4 and TRBJ2-1, the CDR3 gives the full variable domain: ETGVTQSPTHLIKTRGQQVTLRCSSQSGHNTVSWYQQALGQGPQFIFQYYREEENGRGNFPPRFSGLQFPNYSSELNVNALELDDSALYLCASSRTSGSRNEQFFGPGTRLTVL.